This T cell receptor beta chain was sequenced in a study of shared clonotypes between healthy human individuals. Method: immunoSEQ multiplex PCR; TCRdb's copy keeps in-frame clones and lacks some. The table shows over a million clones, with about 98.5% occurring only once. Trimming pared 1 base from V and 2 bases from J, leaving 3 bases between. CDR1 and CDR2 from the germline V gene are SGHAT and FQNNGV. The CDR3 length is 12 residues. This clonotype was sampled from a young man in good health. This chain joins TRBV11-2 and TRBJ2-7; D gene unclear. What was sequenced was naive CD4+ T cells sorted from blood. Specified subset: CD45RA+ positively selected. In DNA form, the CDR3 reads TGTGCCAGCAGCTTAGCCCCCTACGAGCAGTACTTC. This translates into CASSLAPYEQYF.